The clone carrying this T cell receptor beta chain was found a few times. V gave up 6 bases and J gave up 2 bases, with 14 bases separating them. Germline V gives CDR1 MNHEY, CDR2 SVGEGT. CDR3 length: 14 residues. The data originate from a study of T-cell reconstitution after alpha-beta-depleted transplantation in children. Preparation of the TCRbeta library used unique molecular identifiers. TCRdb fed the PCR reads into MiXCR, producing one record per CDR3 protein. This sample carries about half a million distinct CDR3 sequences, 9.5% to 15% of them seen once, and the ten largest clones take less than 6.5%.

This specimen was PBMCs from the stem cell graft donor, taken from the stem cell graft. The V and J genes are TRBV6-2 or TRBV6-3 and TRBJ2-7; the D is unclear. The clonotype comes from a human donor who donated a stem cell graft to a child with combined immunodeficiency. This CDR3 is CASSESWGPYEQYF. DNA for the CDR3: TGTGCCAGCAGCGAAAGTTGGGGTCCCTACGAGCAGTACTTC.